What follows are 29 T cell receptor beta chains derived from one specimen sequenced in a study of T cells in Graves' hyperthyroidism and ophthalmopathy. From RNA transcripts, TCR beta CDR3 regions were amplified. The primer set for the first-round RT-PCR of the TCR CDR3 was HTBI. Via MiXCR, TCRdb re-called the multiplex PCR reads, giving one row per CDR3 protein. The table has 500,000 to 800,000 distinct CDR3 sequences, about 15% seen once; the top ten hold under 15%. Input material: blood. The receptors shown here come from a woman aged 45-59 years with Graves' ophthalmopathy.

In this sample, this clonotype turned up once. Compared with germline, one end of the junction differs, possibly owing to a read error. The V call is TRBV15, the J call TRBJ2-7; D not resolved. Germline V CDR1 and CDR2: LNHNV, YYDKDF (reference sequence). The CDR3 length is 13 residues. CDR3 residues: CATSGDLVYEQYF. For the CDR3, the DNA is TGTGCCACCAGCGGAGATCTTGTGTACGAGCAGTACTTC.

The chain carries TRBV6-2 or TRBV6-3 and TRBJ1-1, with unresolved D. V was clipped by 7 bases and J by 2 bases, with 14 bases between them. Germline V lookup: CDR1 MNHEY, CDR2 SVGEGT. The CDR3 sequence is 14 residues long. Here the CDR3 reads CASTPPGGNTEAFF. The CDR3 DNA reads TGTGCCAGCACCCCTCCGGGTGGTAACACTGAAGCTTTCTTT.

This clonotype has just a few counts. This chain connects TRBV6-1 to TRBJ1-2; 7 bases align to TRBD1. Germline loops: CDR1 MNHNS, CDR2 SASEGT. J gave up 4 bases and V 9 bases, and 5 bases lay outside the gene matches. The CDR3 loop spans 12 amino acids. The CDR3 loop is CASKTGSYGYTF. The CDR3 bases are TGTGCCAGTAAGACAGGGTCCTATGGCTACACCTTC.

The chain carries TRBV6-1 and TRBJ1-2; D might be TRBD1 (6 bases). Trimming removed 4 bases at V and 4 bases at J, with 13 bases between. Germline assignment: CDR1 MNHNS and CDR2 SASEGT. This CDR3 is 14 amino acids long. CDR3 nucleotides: TGTGCCAGCAGTGGACAGGTCATCGGCTATGGCTACACCTTC. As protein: CASSGQVIGYGYTF.

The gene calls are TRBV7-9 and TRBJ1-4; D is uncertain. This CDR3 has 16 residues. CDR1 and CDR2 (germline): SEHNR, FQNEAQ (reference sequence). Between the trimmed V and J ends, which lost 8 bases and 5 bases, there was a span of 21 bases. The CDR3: CASSPTLRWENEKLFF. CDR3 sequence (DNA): TGTGCCAGCTCTCCCACCCTGAGATGGGAGAATGAAAAACTGTTTTTT.

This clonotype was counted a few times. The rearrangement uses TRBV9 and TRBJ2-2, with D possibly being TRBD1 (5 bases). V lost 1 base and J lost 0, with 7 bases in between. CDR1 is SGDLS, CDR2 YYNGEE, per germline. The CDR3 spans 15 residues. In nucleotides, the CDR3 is TGTGCCAGCAGCGTAACAGGTTCGAACACCGGGGAGCTGTTTTTT. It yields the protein CASSVTGSNTGELFF.

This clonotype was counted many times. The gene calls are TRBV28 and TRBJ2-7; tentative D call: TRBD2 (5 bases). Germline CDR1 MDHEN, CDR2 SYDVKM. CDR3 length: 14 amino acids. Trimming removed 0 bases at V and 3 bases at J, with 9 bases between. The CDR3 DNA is TGTGCCAGCAGTTTATGGGGGAGCATCTACGAGCAGTACTTC. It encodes CASSLWGSIYEQYF.

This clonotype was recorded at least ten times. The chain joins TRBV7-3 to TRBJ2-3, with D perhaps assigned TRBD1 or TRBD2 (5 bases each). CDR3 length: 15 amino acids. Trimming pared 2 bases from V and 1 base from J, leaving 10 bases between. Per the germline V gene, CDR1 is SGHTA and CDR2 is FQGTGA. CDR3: CASSLRGRGTDTQYF. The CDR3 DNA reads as TGTGCCAGCAGCTTACGGGGACGGGGCACAGATACGCAGTATTTT.

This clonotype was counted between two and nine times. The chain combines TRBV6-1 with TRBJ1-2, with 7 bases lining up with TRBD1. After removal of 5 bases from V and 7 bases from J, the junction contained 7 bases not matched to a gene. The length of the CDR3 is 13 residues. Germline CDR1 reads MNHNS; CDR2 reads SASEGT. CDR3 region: CASSHRGVSGYTF. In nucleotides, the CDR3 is TGTGCCAGCAGTCACAGGGGTGTAAGTGGCTACACCTTC.

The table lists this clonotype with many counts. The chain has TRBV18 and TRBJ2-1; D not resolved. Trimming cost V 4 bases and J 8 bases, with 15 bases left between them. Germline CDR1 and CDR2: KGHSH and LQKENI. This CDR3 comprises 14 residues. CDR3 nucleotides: TGTGCCAGCTCACTACGGTTGGGTCTCGATGAGCAGTTCTTC. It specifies CASSLRLGLDEQFF.

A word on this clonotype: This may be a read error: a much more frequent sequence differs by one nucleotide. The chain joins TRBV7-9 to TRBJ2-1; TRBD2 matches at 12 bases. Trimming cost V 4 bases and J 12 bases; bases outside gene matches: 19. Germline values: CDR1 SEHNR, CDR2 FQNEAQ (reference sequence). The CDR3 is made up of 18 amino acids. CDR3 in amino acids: CASSSTYLAGGKRRGQFF. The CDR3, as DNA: TGTGCCAGCAGCTCCACATACCTAGCGGGAGGGAAACGCCGTGGGCAGTTCTTC.

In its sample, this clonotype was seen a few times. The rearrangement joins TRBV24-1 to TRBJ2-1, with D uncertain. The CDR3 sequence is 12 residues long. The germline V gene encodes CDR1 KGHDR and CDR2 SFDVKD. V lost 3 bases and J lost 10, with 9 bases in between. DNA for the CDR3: TGTGCCACCAGTGATCTAGGACGCGAGCAGTTCTTC. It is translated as CATSDLGREQFF.

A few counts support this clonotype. The CDR3 spells CSVELNVLATEQFF. The CDR3 DNA reads TGCAGCGTTGAATTAAACGTCCTAGCTACTGAGCAGTTCTTC. The chain couples TRBV29-1 to TRBJ2-1, with a tentative D call TRBD2 (5 bases). Trimming took off 2 bases at V and 9 bases at J, with 17 bases between the two ends. The CDR3 loop spans 14 amino acids. Germline V CDR1 and CDR2: SQVTM, ANQGSEA.

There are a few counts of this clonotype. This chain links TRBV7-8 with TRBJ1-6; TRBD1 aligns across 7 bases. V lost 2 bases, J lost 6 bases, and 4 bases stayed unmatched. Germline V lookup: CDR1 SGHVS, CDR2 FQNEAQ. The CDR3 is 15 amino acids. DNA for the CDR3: TGTGCCAGCAGCTTATTTGGGACAGTTAATTCACCCCTCCACTTT. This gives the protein CASSLFGTVNSPLHF.

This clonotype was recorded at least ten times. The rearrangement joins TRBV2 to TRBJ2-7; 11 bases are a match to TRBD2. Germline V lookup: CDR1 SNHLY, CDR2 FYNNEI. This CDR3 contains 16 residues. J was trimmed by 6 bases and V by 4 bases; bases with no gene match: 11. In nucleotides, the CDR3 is TGTGCCAGCAGTGCACTAGCGGGAGCTTCATTTTCCGAGCAGTACTTC. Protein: CASSALAGASFSEQYF.

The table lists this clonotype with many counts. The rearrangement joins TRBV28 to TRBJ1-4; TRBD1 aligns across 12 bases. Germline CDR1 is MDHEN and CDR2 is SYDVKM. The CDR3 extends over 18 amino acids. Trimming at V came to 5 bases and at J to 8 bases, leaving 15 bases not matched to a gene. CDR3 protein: CASSPPGQGALAGEKLFF. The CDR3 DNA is TGTGCCAGCAGTCCCCCGGGACAGGGGGCTCTTGCGGGCGAAAAACTGTTTTTT.

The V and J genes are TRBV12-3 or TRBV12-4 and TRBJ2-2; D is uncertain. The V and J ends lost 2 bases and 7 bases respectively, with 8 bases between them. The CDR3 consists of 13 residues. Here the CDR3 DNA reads TGTGCCAGCAGTTTATGGGAAAACGGGGAGCTGTTTTTT. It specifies CASSLWENGELFF.

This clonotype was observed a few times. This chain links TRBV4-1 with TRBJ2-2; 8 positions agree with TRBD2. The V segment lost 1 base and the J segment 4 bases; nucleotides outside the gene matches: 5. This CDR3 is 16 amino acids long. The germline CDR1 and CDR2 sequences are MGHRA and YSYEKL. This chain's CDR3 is CASSQVLTSGTGELFF. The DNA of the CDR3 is TGCGCCAGCAGCCAAGTCCTCACTAGCGGCACCGGGGAGCTGTTTTTT.

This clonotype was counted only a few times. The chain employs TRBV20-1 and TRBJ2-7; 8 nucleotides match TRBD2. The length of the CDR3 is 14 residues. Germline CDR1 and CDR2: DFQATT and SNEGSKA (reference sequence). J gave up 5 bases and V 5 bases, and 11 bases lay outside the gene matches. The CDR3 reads CSAPGTSIPHEQYF. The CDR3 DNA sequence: TGCAGTGCTCCCGGGACTAGTATCCCTCACGAGCAGTACTTC.

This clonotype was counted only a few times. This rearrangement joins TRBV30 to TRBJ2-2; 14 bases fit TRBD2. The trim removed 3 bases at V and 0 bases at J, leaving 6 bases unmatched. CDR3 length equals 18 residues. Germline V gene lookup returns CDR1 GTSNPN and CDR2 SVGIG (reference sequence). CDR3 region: CAWRPRLAGGTNTGELFF. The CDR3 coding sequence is TGTGCCTGGAGACCAAGACTAGCGGGAGGGACGAACACCGGGGAGCTGTTTTTT.

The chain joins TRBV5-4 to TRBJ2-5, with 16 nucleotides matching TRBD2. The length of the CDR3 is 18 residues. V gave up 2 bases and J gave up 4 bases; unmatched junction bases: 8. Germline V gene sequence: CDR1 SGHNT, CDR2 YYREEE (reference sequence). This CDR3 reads CASSFGGTSGRARETQYF. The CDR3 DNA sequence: TGTGCCAGCAGCTTCGGCGGGACTAGCGGGAGGGCCAGAGAGACCCAGTACTTC.

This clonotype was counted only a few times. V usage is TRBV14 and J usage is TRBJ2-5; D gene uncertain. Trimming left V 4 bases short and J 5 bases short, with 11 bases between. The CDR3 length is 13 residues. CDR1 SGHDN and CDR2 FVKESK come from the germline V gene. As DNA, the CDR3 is TGTGCCAGCAGCCGCGCGAGTGGGGAGACCCAGTACTTC. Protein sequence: CASSRASGETQYF.

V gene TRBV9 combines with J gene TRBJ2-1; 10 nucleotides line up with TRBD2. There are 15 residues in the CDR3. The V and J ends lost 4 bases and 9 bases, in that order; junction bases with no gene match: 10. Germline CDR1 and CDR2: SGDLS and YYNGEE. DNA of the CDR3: TGTGCCAGCAGCAGGAAGCGGGAGGGCCGGGGTGAGCAGTTCTTC. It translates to CASSRKREGRGEQFF.

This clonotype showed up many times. As DNA, the CDR3 is TGTGCCAGCAGTCGAGCGGGAGGGCCTCTAGAGACCCAGTACTTC. Amino acids: CASSRAGGPLETQYF. The J gene is TRBJ2-5, the V gene TRBV3-1, with 10 bases identical to TRBD2. The trim removed 6 bases at V and 4 bases at J, leaving 8 bases unmatched. In germline, CDR1 is LGHDT, CDR2 YNNKEL (reference sequence). This CDR3 comprises 15 residues.

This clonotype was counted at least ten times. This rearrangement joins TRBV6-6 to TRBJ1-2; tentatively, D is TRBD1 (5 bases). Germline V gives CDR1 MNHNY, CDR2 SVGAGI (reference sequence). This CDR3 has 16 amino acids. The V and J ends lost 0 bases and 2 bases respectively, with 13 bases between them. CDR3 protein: CASSYSSGGSNYGYTF. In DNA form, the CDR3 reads TGTGCCAGCAGTTACTCGAGCGGGGGTTCCAACTATGGCTACACCTTC.

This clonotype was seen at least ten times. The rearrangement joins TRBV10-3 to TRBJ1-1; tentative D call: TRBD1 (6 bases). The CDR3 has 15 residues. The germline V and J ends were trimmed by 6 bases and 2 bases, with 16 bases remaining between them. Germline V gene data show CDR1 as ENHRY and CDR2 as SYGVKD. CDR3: CAIRKETGTNTEAFF. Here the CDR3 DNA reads TGTGCCATCAGGAAAGAAACAGGGACCAACACTGAAGCTTTCTTT.

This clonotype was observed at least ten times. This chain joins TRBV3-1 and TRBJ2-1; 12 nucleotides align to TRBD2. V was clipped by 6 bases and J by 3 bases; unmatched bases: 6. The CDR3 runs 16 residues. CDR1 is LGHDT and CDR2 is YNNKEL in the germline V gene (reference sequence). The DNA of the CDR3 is TGTGCCAGCAGACTTGGACTAGCGGGGATCTACAATGAGCAGTTCTTC. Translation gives CASRLGLAGIYNEQFF.

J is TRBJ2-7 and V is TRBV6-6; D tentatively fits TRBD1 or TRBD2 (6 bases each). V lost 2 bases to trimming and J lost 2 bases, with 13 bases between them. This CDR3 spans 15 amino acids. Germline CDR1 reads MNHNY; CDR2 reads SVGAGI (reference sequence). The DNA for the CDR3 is TGTGCCAGCAGTTACGAGGGGGGCGCTCCCTACGAGCAGTACTTC. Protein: CASSYEGGAPYEQYF.

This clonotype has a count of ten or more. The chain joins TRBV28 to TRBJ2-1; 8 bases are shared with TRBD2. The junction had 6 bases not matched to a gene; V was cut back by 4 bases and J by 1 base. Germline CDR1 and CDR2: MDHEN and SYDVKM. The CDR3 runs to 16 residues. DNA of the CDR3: TGTGCCAGCAGTTATTCCGGGACTAGGTCCTACAATGAGCAGTTCTTC. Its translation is CASSYSGTRSYNEQFF.